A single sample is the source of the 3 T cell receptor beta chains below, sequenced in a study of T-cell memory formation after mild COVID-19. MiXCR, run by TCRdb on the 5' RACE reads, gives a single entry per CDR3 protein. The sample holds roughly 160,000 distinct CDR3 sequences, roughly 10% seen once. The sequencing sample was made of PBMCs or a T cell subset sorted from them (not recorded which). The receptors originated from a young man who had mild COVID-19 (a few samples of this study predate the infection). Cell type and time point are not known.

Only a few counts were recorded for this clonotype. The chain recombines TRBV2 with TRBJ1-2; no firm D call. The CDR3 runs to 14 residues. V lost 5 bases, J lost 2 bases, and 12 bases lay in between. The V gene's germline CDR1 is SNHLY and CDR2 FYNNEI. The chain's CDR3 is CASSSLDGNYGYTF. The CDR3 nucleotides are TGTGCCAGCAGTTCCTTAGACGGGAACTATGGCTACACCTTC.

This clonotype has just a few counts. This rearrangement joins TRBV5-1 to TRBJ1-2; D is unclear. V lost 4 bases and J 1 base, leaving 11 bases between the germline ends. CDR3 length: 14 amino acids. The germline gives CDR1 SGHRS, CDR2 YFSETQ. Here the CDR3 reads CASSLDGFNYGYTF. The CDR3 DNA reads TGCGCCAGCAGCCTCGACGGGTTTAACTATGGCTACACCTTC. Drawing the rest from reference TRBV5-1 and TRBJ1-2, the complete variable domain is KAGVTQTPRYLIKTRGQQVTLSCSPISGHRSVSWYQQTPGQGLQFLFEYFSETQRNKGNFPGRFSGRQFSNSRSEMNVSTLELGDSALYLCASSLDGFNYGYTFGSGTRLTVV.

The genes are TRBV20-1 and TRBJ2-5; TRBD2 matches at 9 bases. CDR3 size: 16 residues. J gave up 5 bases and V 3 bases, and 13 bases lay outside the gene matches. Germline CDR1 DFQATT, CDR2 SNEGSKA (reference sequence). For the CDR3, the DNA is TGCAGTGCTAGTAGCCCCCGTACTAGCGGGCCCGAGACCCAGTACTTC. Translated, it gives CSASSPRTSGPETQYF.